This TCR beta chain came from a study of CD8 T cells in Susac syndrome. The CDR3 runs 16 residues. V dropped 3 bases and J dropped 9; count of bases not matched to a gene: 8. Random hexamers were used to reverse transcribe 0.5 to 1 ug of RNA. TCR beta CDR3 was amplified by immunoSEQ multiplex PCR. This amplification extended across 54 Vbeta and 13 Jbeta segments. TCRdb reanalysed the immunoSEQ multiplex PCR reads using MiXCR and keeps one entry per CDR3 protein. Of more than 85,000 distinct CDR3 sequences in the sample, 95% to 98% are singletons; the top ten hold approximately 0.092%. Sequences were obtained from CD4+ T cells from PBMCs. This TCR was recovered from a human donor in good health. The chain couples TRBV12-3 or TRBV12-4 to TRBJ2-1; TRBD2 agrees at 13 bases. CDR3 DNA: TGTGCCAGCAGTTTCGCCACTAGCGGGAGGGGGGGTGAGCAGTTCTTC. It yields the protein CASSFATSGRGGEQFF.